This T cell receptor beta chain was observed in a study of tumor and adjacent non-tumor tissue in lung cancer. About the study: The patients, 10 or so men and 5 women, were roughly 30 to 80 with stage I to III disease. Study-wide results and caveats: Patients with more diverse tumor TCRs had worse survival.

A remark on this clonotype: Its specificity is unknown. This sequence may be a read error, since a much larger clone differs from it by one base.

The template was RNA from unsorted bulk tissue. Three rounds of nested PCR, following a modified ARM-PCR protocol, produced the TCRbeta library. TCRdb passed the multiplex PCR reads through MiXCR, listing each CDR3 protein once. The profile covers about 200,000 distinct CDR3 sequences, with around 70% appearing a single time and under 30% taken by the ten largest. The sample comprised lung tumor tissue. The source of this sequence is a man aged 55 to 69 with non-small cell lung cancer.

CDR3 sequence: CANSQDRAGGSYNEQFF. The DNA of the CDR3 is TGCGCCAACAGCCAAGATCGGGCGGGGGGGTCCTACAATGAGCAGTTCTTC. This sequence joins TRBV4-2 and TRBJ2-1, with 9 bases matching TRBD2. CDR3 length: 17 residues. Germline loops: CDR1 LGHNA, CDR2 YNFKEQ.